The rows below give T cell receptor beta chains drawn from one sample of a study of blood T cell repertoires in COVID-19. Assay used: immunoSEQ multiplex PCR; TCRdb lists only in-frame clones, some missing. This sample has roughly 250,000 clones, with about 90% found just once. Sequences were obtained from PBMCs or T cells enriched from blood (not recorded which). The source is a woman aged 30 to 39 with acute COVID-19. Both conserved end residues are part of each CDR3. Each record gives: clone size, V gene, D gene, J gene, CDR3 protein, CDR3 DNA. D genes are given only for firm matches. Clone size is not always given. Where it is, it says once, few, many or a class for expanded clones.

abundance: .
v_gene: TRBV6-2/TRBV6-3
d_gene: TRBD1
j_gene: TRBJ2-2
CDR3aa: CASSRTGTANTGELFF
CDR3nt: TGTGCCAGCAGTCGAACCGGGACAGCGAACACCGGGGAGCTGTTTTTT

abundance: .
v_gene: TRBV3-1/TRBV3-2
d_gene: TRBD1
j_gene: TRBJ2-7
CDR3aa: CASADRGYEQYF
CDR3nt: TGTGCCAGCGCGGACAGGGGCTACGAGCAGTACTTC

abundance: .
v_gene: TRBV6-5
d_gene: .
j_gene: TRBJ1-1
CDR3aa: CASRFFDTEAFF
CDR3nt: TGTGCCAGCAGGTTTTTCGACACTGAAGCTTTCTTT

abundance: .
v_gene: TRBV11-3
d_gene: TRBD1
j_gene: TRBJ1-5
CDR3aa: CASRQGGGHQPQHF
CDR3nt: TGTGCCAGCAGACAGGGGGGCGGACATCAGCCCCAGCATTTT

abundance: .
v_gene: TRBV5-1
d_gene: TRBD1
j_gene: TRBJ1-1
CDR3aa: CASSLISGQGDTEAFF
CDR3nt: TGCGCCAGCAGCTTGATAAGTGGACAGGGAGACACTGAAGCTTTCTTT

abundance: .
v_gene: TRBV29-1
d_gene: TRBD2
j_gene: TRBJ2-7
CDR3aa: CSMLGGKGTSGNSYEQYF
CDR3nt: TGCAGCATGTTAGGGGGGAAGGGGACTAGCGGTAACTCCTACGAGCAGTACTTC

abundance: .
v_gene: TRBV7-9
d_gene: TRBD2
j_gene: TRBJ2-1
CDR3aa: CASSDRTSGRRRTYNEQFF
CDR3nt: TGTGCCAGCAGCGACCGGACTAGCGGGAGGAGAAGAACCTACAATGAGCAGTTCTTC

abundance: .
v_gene: TRBV9
d_gene: TRBD1
j_gene: TRBJ2-6
CDR3aa: CASSVVPGTGDLSGANVLTF
CDR3nt: TGTGCCAGCAGCGTAGTCCCCGGGACAGGGGATCTCTCTGGGGCCAACGTCCTGACTTTC

abundance: .
v_gene: TRBV2
d_gene: TRBD1
j_gene: TRBJ2-7
CDR3aa: CARGDRNTYEQYF
CDR3nt: TGTGCCAGGGGGGACAGGAACACCTACGAGCAGTACTTC

abundance: few
v_gene: TRBV9
d_gene: TRBD2
j_gene: TRBJ2-6
CDR3aa: CASGREGGANVLTF
CDR3nt: TGTGCCAGCGGACGGGAGGGTGGGGCCAACGTCCTGACTTTC

abundance: .
v_gene: TRBV5-1
d_gene: .
j_gene: TRBJ1-5
CDR3aa: CASSLRGSPRNQPQHF
CDR3nt: TGCGCCAGCAGCTTGAGGGGAAGTCCACGGAATCAGCCCCAGCATTTT

abundance: many
v_gene: TRBV6-2/TRBV6-3
d_gene: .
j_gene: TRBJ1-2
CDR3aa: CASSYVGGTLNGYTF
CDR3nt: TGTGCCAGCAGTTACGTGGGGGGAACTTTGAATGGCTACACCTTC

abundance: few
v_gene: TRBV2
d_gene: TRBD1
j_gene: TRBJ1-6
CDR3aa: CASRDWTGWGPLHF
CDR3nt: TGTGCCAGCAGGGATTGGACAGGCTGGGGACCCCTCCACTTT

abundance: .
v_gene: TRBV9
d_gene: TRBD1
j_gene: TRBJ2-7
CDR3aa: CASSVDRGDEQYF
CDR3nt: TGTGCCAGCAGCGTAGACAGGGGAGACGAGCAGTACTTC

abundance: .
v_gene: TRBV5-1
d_gene: TRBD1
j_gene: TRBJ2-2
CDR3aa: CASSPMDRVKTGELFF
CDR3nt: TGCGCCAGCAGCCCTATGGACAGGGTAAAAACCGGGGAGCTGTTTTTT

abundance: .
v_gene: TRBV9
d_gene: .
j_gene: TRBJ2-2
CDR3aa: CASSVEVTALGTGELFF
CDR3nt: TGTGCCAGCAGCGTAGAAGTAACCGCTCTCGGCACCGGGGAGCTGTTTTTT

abundance: once
v_gene: TRBV9
d_gene: TRBD1
j_gene: TRBJ1-1
CDR3aa: CASSATGYRTEAFF
CDR3nt: TGTGCCAGCAGCGCGACAGGGTATCGCACTGAAGCTTTCTTT

abundance: .
v_gene: TRBV28
d_gene: .
j_gene: TRBJ1-5
CDR3aa: CASTIGQGLNQPQHF
CDR3nt: TGTGCCAGCACCATAGGGCAGGGACTCAATCAGCCCCAGCATTTT

abundance: .
v_gene: TRBV5-5
d_gene: .
j_gene: TRBJ1-1
CDR3aa: CASSSNIPGLSEAFF
CDR3nt: TGTGCCAGCAGCTCAAACATTCCAGGGTTGTCTGAAGCTTTCTTT

abundance: .
v_gene: TRBV24-1
d_gene: TRBD1
j_gene: TRBJ2-5
CDR3aa: CATSDRRTGVEGETQYF
CDR3nt: TGTGCCACCAGTGATCGCCGTACAGGGGTAGAGGGAGAGACCCAGTACTTC

abundance: .
v_gene: TRBV15
d_gene: TRBD1
j_gene: TRBJ2-3
CDR3aa: CATSRGTGGWEDTQYF
CDR3nt: TGTGCCACCAGCAGGGGGACAGGGGGCTGGGAAGATACGCAGTATTTT

abundance: .
v_gene: TRBV7-6
d_gene: .
j_gene: TRBJ2-1
CDR3aa: CASSLEDRDTVYNEQFF
CDR3nt: TGTGCCAGCAGCTTAGAGGACCGGGACACGGTCTACAATGAGCAGTTCTTC